This record looks at one TCR beta chain sequence and its context. Authors' processing steps: By means of reference gene primer amplification, nucleated cell counts were estimated. Assay: immunoSEQ multiplex PCR; the TCRdb copy retains only in-frame clones and omits some. The DNA was the basis for D and trimming; V, J and clone size are from that table. In the table there are approximately 220,000 clones, about 85% of which are singletons. The sample belongs to a study of blood T cell repertoires in COVID-19. Study summary: The United States, Italy and Spain provided the acute and convalescent COVID-19 samples. The cDNA or gDNA used as material had been derived from T cells, B-cell-depleted T cells, or PBMCs.

Germline CDR1 and CDR2: SGDLS and YYNGEE. The CDR3 contains 16 residues. Trimming removed 4 bases from V and 4 bases from J; junction bases left unmatched: 11. The sample was peripheral blood. The chain recombines TRBV9 with TRBJ1-2; 9 bases are a match to TRBD1. The clonotype comes from a woman aged 55-75 years who had recovered from COVID-19. The DNA for the CDR3 is TGTGCCAGCAGCCCCGACCAGGGACAGGGTGGCTATGGCTACACCTTC. It yields the protein CASSPDQGQGGYGYTF.